This passage covers 27 T cell receptor beta chains from one sample sequenced in a study of blood T cell repertoires in COVID-19. The method was immunoSEQ multiplex PCR; TCRdb's version includes in-frame clones alone and lacks a portion of them. The table includes around 120,000 clones, around 89% detected once. Sequences were obtained from peripheral blood. The receptor set was obtained from a man over 45 with acute or convalescent COVID-19.

The chain combines TRBV24-1 with TRBJ2-3, with TRBD2 as a possible D gene (5 bases). From germline, CDR1 is KGHDR and CDR2 SFDVKD. Trimming took off 1 base at V and 0 bases at J, with 16 bases between the two ends. The CDR3 sequence is 18 residues long. CDR3 protein: CATSDFWSGEFSTDTQYF. The DNA of the CDR3 is TGTGCCACCAGTGATTTTTGGTCCGGGGAGTTCAGCACAGATACGCAGTATTTT.

A few counts support this clone. The V call is TRBV7-8, the J call TRBJ1-4, with 10 bases that match TRBD1. This CDR3 has 17 amino acids. The J segment lost 7 bases and the V segment lost 5 bases, leaving 13 bases of the junction unmatched. The germline V gene has CDR1 SGHVS and CDR2 FQNEAQ. For the CDR3, the DNA is TGTGCCAGCAGCCCGCTACCAGGGACAGGGGAGGGTGAAAAACTGTTTTTT. Amino acids: CASSPLPGTGEGEKLFF.

This sequence joins TRBV19 and TRBJ2-5; 10 bases fit TRBD2. Per the germline V gene, CDR1 is LNHDA and CDR2 is SQIVND (reference sequence). This CDR3 region has 15 residues. V trimming: 4 bases; J trimming: 3 bases; junction bases outside the gene matches: 5. This CDR3 reads CASSTTSGSKETQYF. CDR3 nucleotides: TGTGCCAGTAGTACGACTAGCGGGTCCAAAGAGACCCAGTACTTC.

This chain connects TRBV5-1 to TRBJ2-5; 11 nucleotides line up with TRBD1. V dropped 4 bases and J dropped 5; count of bases not matched to a gene: 16. The length of the CDR3 is 18 residues. The V gene's germline CDR1 is SGHRS and CDR2 YFSETQ. The CDR3 nucleotides are TGCGCCAGCAGCCGAATAAGGAAGGACAGGGGGCATTTGGAGACCCAGTACTTC. Its translation is CASSRIRKDRGHLETQYF.

This rearrangement joins TRBV19 to TRBJ1-2, with D unresolved. The CDR3 is 11 residues long. Per the germline V gene, CDR1 is LNHDA and CDR2 is SQIVND (reference sequence). Trimming shortened V by 6 bases and J by 6 bases, and 8 bases separated the two germline ends. The CDR3 loop reads CASRRADGYTF. CDR3 sequence (DNA): TGTGCCAGTAGACGCGCGGATGGCTACACCTTC.

The chain has TRBV6-5 and TRBJ1-5, with D maybe TRBD1 (5 bases). CDR3 length: 13 amino acids. The V gene's germline CDR1 is MNHEY and CDR2 SVGAGI. Trimming removed 5 bases at V and 5 bases at J, with 10 bases between. The CDR3 spells CASSLDNHQPQHF. The DNA of the CDR3 is TGTGCCAGCAGTCTGGACAACCATCAGCCCCAGCATTTT.

V usage is TRBV19 and J usage is TRBJ2-7; TRBD1 matches at 7 bases. This CDR3 is 17 amino acids long. The germline CDR1 and CDR2 sequences are LNHDA and SQIVND (reference sequence). The V gene end was trimmed by 9 bases and the J gene end by 0 bases; junction bases not matched to a gene: 17. CDR3 loop: CARTENSDRRSSYEQYF. CDR3 coding DNA: TGTGCCAGGACCGAAAATTCGGACAGGAGATCCTCCTACGAGCAGTACTTC.

This clone appeared a few times. Other nucleotide sequences in the sample specify the same CDR3. The chain recombines TRBV29-1 with TRBJ1-2, with 7 bases that match TRBD1. V lost 6 bases and J lost 4; bases outside the gene matches: 5. The CDR3 length is 12 residues. Germline CDR1 reads SQVTM; CDR2 reads ANQGSEA. The CDR3 DNA follows: TGCAGCGTCGCAGGGGGGCTCTATGGCTACACCTTC. Encoded protein: CSVAGGLYGYTF.

V and J are TRBV7-9 and TRBJ1-2, with 8 positions matching TRBD1. Trimming at V came to 5 bases and at J to 5 bases, leaving 13 bases not matched to a gene. The germline gives CDR1 SEHNR, CDR2 FQNEAQ (reference sequence). The length of the CDR3 is 16 residues. CDR3 in DNA: TGTGCCAGCAGCCCGGACTCCGGGACAGGCTTTTATGGCTACACCTTC. Its translation is CASSPDSGTGFYGYTF.

The genes are TRBV19 and TRBJ2-7, with 8 bases fitting TRBD1. The CDR3 contains 16 residues. The V gene end was trimmed by 3 bases and the J gene end by 2 bases; junction bases not matched to a gene: 9. The germline gives CDR1 LNHDA, CDR2 SQIVND (reference sequence). CDR3 DNA sequence: TGTGCCAGTAGTATCTCCCGGACAGGGAAGACCTACGAGCAGTACTTC. Its protein is CASSISRTGKTYEQYF.

Here the CDR3 DNA reads TGTGCCAGGGGGGACTATTGGGACGAGCAGTACTTC. Translating gives CARGDYWDEQYF. The gene calls are TRBV10-3 and TRBJ2-7; 7 nucleotides match TRBD2. Trimming at V came to 10 bases and at J to 5 bases, leaving 8 bases not matched to a gene. Germline V CDR1 and CDR2: ENHRY, SYGVKD. The CDR3 has 12 amino acids.

The J gene is TRBJ2-3, the V gene TRBV29-1; 14 bases line up with TRBD2. The CDR3 runs to 16 residues. Germline lookup yields CDR1 SQVTM and CDR2 ANQGSEA. V gave up 3 bases and J gave up 2 bases; unmatched junction bases: 4. In DNA, the CDR3 is TGCAGCGTTGATCGACTAGCGGGAGGGATCACAGATACGCAGTATTTT. Protein sequence: CSVDRLAGGITDTQYF.

The CDR3: CASSLAGGSDTQYF. Written as DNA, the CDR3 is TGTGCCAGCAGCCTAGCGGGAGGGTCCGATACGCAGTATTTT. The gene calls are TRBV3-1 (or the pseudogene TRBV3-2) and TRBJ2-3; 11 nucleotides align to TRBD2. Germline V gene data show CDR1 as LGHDT and CDR2 as YNNKEL (reference sequence). J gave up 6 bases and V 4 bases, and 3 bases lay outside the gene matches. The CDR3 covers 14 residues.

V usage is TRBV29-1 and J usage is TRBJ1-1, with TRBD1 identical over 9 bases. The germline CDR1 and CDR2 sequences are SQVTM and ANQGSEA. This CDR3 is 14 amino acids long. Trimming removed 6 bases from V and 5 bases from J; junction bases left unmatched: 10. The CDR3 region has the DNA TGCAGCGTCCGGGACAGGGCCAGAGTGACTGAAGCTTTCTTT. It translates to CSVRDRARVTEAFF.

CDR3 loop: CASSWTGNGYTF. The DNA of the CDR3 is TGTGCCAGCAGTTGGACAGGGAATGGCTACACCTTC. This chain joins TRBV6-5 and TRBJ1-2; 8 bases line up with TRBD1. CDR3 length: 12 amino acids. Per germline, CDR1 MNHEY and CDR2 SVGAGI. V trimming: 4 bases; J trimming: 6 bases; junction bases outside the gene matches: 1.

The chain couples TRBV19 to TRBJ2-1; 9 bases line up with TRBD2. This CDR3 contains 15 residues. From germline, CDR1 is LNHDA and CDR2 SQIVND (reference sequence). With V trimmed by 5 bases and J by 4 bases, 6 bases remained unmatched. CDR3 DNA sequence: TGTGCCAGTAGTCCGTCTAGCGGGGCATACAATGAGCAGTTCTTC. Translating it yields CASSPSSGAYNEQFF.

CDR3 bases: TGTGCCAGCAGCTTAGGATCGACAGAACGCTATGGCTACACCTTC. Translated, it gives CASSLGSTERYGYTF. The V and J genes are TRBV7-9 and TRBJ1-2; maybe TRBD1 (5 bases). This CDR3 contains 15 residues. Germline V CDR1 and CDR2: SEHNR, FQNEAQ (reference sequence). With 1 base removed from V and 4 bases from J, the gap between germline ends came to 13 bases.

J is TRBJ1-3 and V is TRBV7-2; 10 bases fit TRBD1. The CDR3 consists of 15 residues. Germline loops: CDR1 SGHTA, CDR2 FQGNSA. The ends lost 6 bases at V and 4 bases at J; junction bases unmatched: 6. This chain's CDR3 is CASRLDRGQGNTIYF. The CDR3 DNA reads TGTGCCAGCAGACTTGACAGGGGGCAGGGAAACACCATATATTTT.

The J gene is TRBJ2-1, the V gene TRBV6-4; 11 positions match TRBD2. CDR3 length: 14 residues. Germline values: CDR1 MRHNA, CDR2 SNTAGT. Trimming took 10 bases from V and 5 from J; bases not matched to a gene: 7. Here the CDR3 reads CANVLAGVHNEQFF. CDR3 DNA sequence: TGTGCCAACGTACTAGCGGGAGTCCACAATGAGCAGTTCTTC.

This clone occurred a few times. The chain joins TRBV7-7 to TRBJ2-1, with TRBD2 identical over 10 bases. In germline, CDR1 is SSHAT, CDR2 FNYEAQ (reference sequence). The ends lost 5 bases at V and 3 bases at J; junction bases unmatched: 4. This CDR3 has 15 residues. CDR3 DNA sequence: TGTGCCAGCAGCAGGACTAGCGGAGACTACAATGAGCAGTTCTTC. It yields the protein CASSRTSGDYNEQFF.

J is TRBJ1-6 and V is TRBV5-1; D is possibly TRBD1 (5 bases). CDR3 size: 15 residues. Germline lookup yields CDR1 SGHRS and CDR2 YFSETQ. V was cut by 4 bases and J by 3 bases, with 11 bases left in between. The CDR3 DNA is TGCGCCAGCAGCCTCCTGACAGACTATAATTCACCCCTCCACTTT. As protein: CASSLLTDYNSPLHF.

The chain joins TRBV12-3 or TRBV12-4 to TRBJ1-1; D unresolved. Trimming cost V 5 bases and J 0 bases, with 7 bases left between them. The CDR3 extends over 13 amino acids. CDR3 region: CASSIQLNTEAFF. DNA of the CDR3: TGTGCCAGCAGTATACAGCTGAACACTGAAGCTTTCTTT.

This chain links TRBV30 with TRBJ2-7, with 9 bases lining up with TRBD2. Trimming took 5 bases from V and 0 from J; bases not matched to a gene: 5. The germline gives CDR1 GTSNPN, CDR2 SVGIG (reference sequence). This CDR3 comprises 14 residues. As DNA, the CDR3 is TGTGCCTGGGGAATTAGCGGGAGCTCCTACGAGCAGTACTTC. It translates to CAWGISGSSYEQYF. Using reference TRBV30 and TRBJ2-7 for the parts outside the CDR3, the full variable domain is SQTIHQWPATLVQPVGSPLSLECTVEGTSNPNLYWYRQAAGRGLQLLFYSVGIGQISSEVPQNLSASRPQDRQFILSSKKLLLSDSGFYLCAWGISGSSYEQYFGPGTRLTVT.

The CDR3 reads CSVEVFGGEAFF. CDR3 nucleotide sequence: TGCAGCGTTGAAGTTTTCGGGGGTGAAGCTTTCTTT. The chain recombines TRBV29-1 with TRBJ1-1; D may be TRBD1 (5 bases). Germline loops: CDR1 SQVTM, CDR2 ANQGSEA. Trimming cost V 1 base and J 7 bases, with 10 bases left between them. CDR3 length: 12 amino acids.

The chain is built from TRBV11-3 and TRBJ2-1, with 14 bases lining up with TRBD2. The length of the CDR3 is 16 residues. Germline CDR1 SGHNT, CDR2 YENEEA. The V and J ends lost 4 bases and 8 bases, in that order; junction bases with no gene match: 7. CDR3 nucleotides: TGTGCCAGCAGCTACGGGACTAGCGGGGGAAACGATGAGCAGTTCTTC. This codes for CASSYGTSGGNDEQFF.

The count of this clone is one. The rearrangement links TRBV7-9 to TRBJ2-3; TRBD1 agrees at 7 bases. CDR1 is SEHNR and CDR2 is FQNEAQ in the germline V gene (reference sequence). Unmatched junction bases numbered 11, after V lost 3 bases and J lost 2 bases. This CDR3 is built from 17 residues. CDR3 sequence (DNA): TGTGCCAGCAGCTTGGGACAAACAGGGGCTTACACAGATACGCAGTATTTT. Translating gives CASSLGQTGAYTDTQYF.

The rearrangement joins TRBV7-2 to TRBJ1-5; TRBD1 matches 11 bases. J was trimmed by 7 bases and V by 2 bases; bases with no gene match: 7. This CDR3 has 16 amino acids. Germline CDR1 is SGHTA and CDR2 is FQGNSA. The CDR3 bases are TGTGCCAGCAGCTTATCTTCCGGGACAGGGGGACAGCCCCAGCATTTT. Encoded protein: CASSLSSGTGGQPQHF.